Below, 5 T cell receptor beta chains from the same sample are listed, as sequenced in a study of response to subunit inactivated influenza vaccine. TCRdb redid the calling of the RT-PCR reads with MiXCR, one entry per CDR3 protein. The sample has around 580,000 distinct CDR3 sequences, 10% to 15% seen once; the top ten hold roughly 10%. This sample comprised PBMCs from blood, obtained on the day of vaccination. The receptor source for this set is a man in his forties or fifties who received an inactivated influenza vaccine.

The chain recombines TRBV5-1 with TRBJ2-5, with 9 bases lining up with TRBD2. The CDR3 runs 15 residues. CDR1 and CDR2 (germline): SGHRS, YFSETQ. V lost 0 bases to trimming and J lost 5 bases; unmatched junction nucleotides: 5. CDR3 residues: CASSLGLAGYETQYF. Here the CDR3 DNA reads TGCGCCAGCAGCTTGGGCCTAGCGGGGTACGAGACCCAGTACTTC.

This clonotype was recorded a few times. CDR3 amino acids: CASTSHYEQYF. CDR3 nucleotides: TGTGCCAGCACCTCACACTACGAGCAGTACTTC. The chain combines TRBV2 with TRBJ2-7, with D hard to call. Germline V gives CDR1 SNHLY, CDR2 FYNNEI. V was pared by 7 bases and J by 3 bases, with 7 bases between. The CDR3 extends over 11 amino acids.

The CDR3, as DNA: TGCAGTGCTCCTTCGCAGGGTACCTACGAGCAGTACTTC. Residues: CSAPSQGTYEQYF. This chain links TRBV20-1 with TRBJ2-7, with D tentatively TRBD1 (5 bases). Trimming removed 5 bases at V and 2 bases at J, with 13 bases between. This CDR3 region has 13 residues. Per the germline V gene, CDR1 is DFQATT and CDR2 is SNEGSKA (reference sequence).

This clonotype was seen more than once but under ten times. The rearrangement joins TRBV7-9 to TRBJ1-6, with TRBD1 as a possible D gene (5 bases). Germline V CDR1 and CDR2: SEHNR, FQNEAQ (reference sequence). The CDR3 runs to 15 residues. Trimming took 2 bases from V and 10 from J, leaving 15 bases between them. CDR3 sequence: CASSLMGGLESPLHF. The DNA for the CDR3 is TGTGCCAGCAGCTTAATGGGGGGTCTGGAATCACCCCTCCACTTT. The variable domain in full, completed from reference TRBV7-9 and TRBJ1-6, reads DTGVSQNPRHKITKRGQNVTFRCDPISEHNRLYWYRQTLGQGPEFLTYFQNEAQLEKSRLLSDRFSAERPKGSFSTLEIQRTEQGDSAMYLCASSLMGGLESPLHFGNGTRLTVT.

This chain connects TRBV18 to TRBJ2-7; 7 positions match TRBD2. Germline V gene data show CDR1 as KGHSH and CDR2 as LQKENI. CDR3 length: 15 residues. V was clipped by 4 bases and J by 4 bases; unmatched bases: 10. CDR3 DNA: TGTGCCAGCTCACGGGGGAGGGAGGTGAGATACGAGCAGTACTTC. Its translation is CASSRGREVRYEQYF. The complete variable domain, with remaining parts taken from reference TRBV18 and TRBJ2-7, reads NAGVMQNPRHLVRRRGQEARLRCSPMKGHSHVYWYRQLPEEGLKFMVYLQKENIIDESGMPKERFSAEFPKEGPSILRIQQVVRGDSAAYFCASSRGREVRYEQYFGPGTRLTVT.